A selection of T cell receptor beta chains follows, all from one sample in a study of T-cell memory formation after mild COVID-19. Using its own MiXCR run on the 5' RACE reads, TCRdb lists one record per CDR3 protein. Here the sample spans under 300,000 distinct CDR3 sequences, about a sixth being singletons. Sequencing was done on a sample of PBMCs or a T cell subset sorted from them (not recorded which). These receptors were collected from a man in his late teens or twenties who had mild COVID-19 (a few samples of this study predate the infection). Cell type and time point are not known. Each CDR3 is given with its conserved first and last residue. D genes are given only for firm matches. Not all rows give a size; the values are once, few, many and, for expanded clones, a class.

j_call v_call d_call clone_size cdr3_nt cdr3_aa
TRBJ1-5 TRBV6-2/TRBV6-3 TRBD1 many TGTGCCAGCACCTATGGAGGACAGGGAAGCAATCAGCCCCAGCATTTT CASTYGGQGSNQPQHF
TRBJ1-1 TRBV3-1 . few TGTGCCAGCAGCCAAGATTGGGTGCGTTCTGAAGCTTTCTTT CASSQDWVRSEAFF
TRBJ1-2 TRBV19 . many TGTGCCAGTAGTCCGATGGACGGGGCTAACTATGGCTACACCTTC CASSPMDGANYGYTF
TRBJ2-1 TRBV7-9 . few TGTGCCAGCAGCTTCGCCAACAATGAGCAGTTCTTC CASSFANNEQFF
TRBJ1-1 TRBV7-3 . many TGTGCCAGCAGCTTAGCCCCCGGAGATTTGAACACTGAAGCTTTCTTT CASSLAPGDLNTEAFF
TRBJ1-5 TRBV6-2/TRBV6-3 . . TGTGCCAGCAGTTCTCACAGGGACCGCAATCAGCCCCAGCATTTT CASSSHRDRNQPQHF
TRBJ2-3 TRBV27 . . TGTGCCAGCAGTCAATACCCCCTCACAGATACGCAGTATTTT CASSQYPLTDTQYF
TRBJ2-7 TRBV6-1 . . TGTGCCAGCAGTCCACGGACAGTGGGCTACGAGCAGTACTTC CASSPRTVGYEQYF
TRBJ1-3 TRBV10-3 TRBD1 many TGTGCCACCCGGGACAGCAATTCTGGAAACACCATATATTTT CATRDSNSGNTIYF
TRBJ1-2 TRBV6-5 . . TGTGCCAGCAGTTTTATTGGGGCCGATGGCTACACCTTC CASSFIGADGYTF
TRBJ1-2 TRBV7-2 . . TGTGCCAGCAGCTTAGTTCCGGGGAAGGACTATGGCTACACCTTC CASSLVPGKDYGYTF
TRBJ2-1 TRBV6-5 TRBD1 . TGTGCCAGCAGTTCCCAGGACAGGGAACTGAACAATGAGCAGTTCTTC CASSSQDRELNNEQFF
TRBJ2-3 TRBV24-1 . . TGTGCCACCAGTGATAATCCGGGGATGGGCACAGATACGCAGTATTTT CATSDNPGMGTDTQYF
TRBJ1-1 TRBV20-1 . few TGCAGTGCCTACCCCATACGGAGACAGACGACCGTGGGAGCTTTCTTT CSAYPIRRQTTVGAFF
TRBJ1-2 TRBV29-1 TRBD1 . TGCAGCGTTGGTTTTGGACAGGCAGCCTATGGCTACACCTTC CSVGFGQAAYGYTF